A single sample gave rise to the 32 T cell receptor beta chains below, sequenced in a study of long-term antiretroviral therapy in people with HIV. Sequencing relied on immunoSEQ assay v3.0, run at survey level. Only in-frame clones appear in the TCRdb table, and some are missing; sequencing was by immunoSEQ multiplex PCR. This table has approximately 25,000 clones, more than 80% appearing once. The sequenced sample was unsorted PBMCs, obtained 7.6 years after starting antiretroviral therapy. The receptors here all came from a woman between 40 and 55 years old with HIV.

V and J are TRBV15 and TRBJ1-4; no clear D. The CDR3 sequence is 15 residues long. V lost 0 bases and J lost 4, with 9 bases in between. Germline loops: CDR1 LNHNV, CDR2 YYDKDF (reference sequence). The CDR3: CATSRDSGINEKLFF. The CDR3 DNA reads as TGTGCCACCAGCAGAGATTCGGGCATTAATGAAAAACTGTTTTTT.

V is TRBV19 and J is TRBJ2-2, with D maybe TRBD2 (6 bases). Trimming shortened V by 3 bases and J by 7 bases, and 12 bases separated the two germline ends. Germline CDR1 reads LNHDA; CDR2 reads SQIVND (reference sequence). There are 14 residues in the CDR3. The CDR3 region has the DNA TGTGCCAGTAGTATCCCGGGAGCAGGCGGGGAGCTGTTTTTT. It codes for CASSIPGAGGELFF.

The chain joins TRBV25-1 to TRBJ1-1, with D hard to call. Trimming took off 2 bases at V and 0 bases at J, with 7 bases between the two ends. Germline V gene sequence: CDR1 MGHDK, CDR2 SYGVNS. This CDR3 is built from 14 residues. In nucleotides, the CDR3 is TGTGCCAGCAGTGAACGGTTTATGAACACTGAAGCTTTCTTT. It translates to CASSERFMNTEAFF. The variable domain in full, with the rest retrieved from reference TRBV25-1 and TRBJ1-1, is EADIYQTPRYLVIGTGKKITLECSQTMGHDKMYWYQQDPGMELHLIHYSYGVNSTEKGDLSSESTVSRIRTEHFPLTLESARPSHTSQYLCASSERFMNTEAFFGQGTRLTVV.

V gene TRBV5-6 combines with J gene TRBJ1-5; D uncertain. This CDR3 has 13 amino acids. Germline V gives CDR1 SGHDT, CDR2 YYEEEE. Trimming cost V 3 bases and J 5 bases, with 9 bases left between them. This CDR3 reads CASSSGPHQPQHF. CDR3 coding DNA: TGTGCCAGCAGCTCCGGGCCTCATCAGCCCCAGCATTTT. Full variable domain (missing parts from reference TRBV5-6 and TRBJ1-5): DAGVTQSPTHLIKTRGQQVTLRCSPKSGHDTVSWYQQALGQGPQFIFQYYEEEERQRGNFPDRFSGHQFPNYSSELNVNALLLGDSALYLCASSSGPHQPQHFGDGTRLSIL.

This clone came up once. This chain links TRBV4-1 with TRBJ2-3; D is unclear. This CDR3 has 16 amino acids. The germline V gene has CDR1 MGHRA and CDR2 YSYEKL. V was cut by 1 base and J by 3 bases, with 14 bases left in between. CDR3 DNA sequence: TGCGCCAGCAGCCAAGGAGGTCAAGGAAAGACAGATACGCAGTATTTT. Protein sequence: CASSQGGQGKTDTQYF.

The J gene is TRBJ1-6, the V gene TRBV30; unclear D gene. With 4 bases removed from V and 9 bases from J, the gap between germline ends came to 7 bases. The CDR3 covers 11 residues. Germline lookup yields CDR1 GTSNPN and CDR2 SVGIG (reference sequence). CDR3: CAWKAGSPLHF. The CDR3 DNA follows: TGTGCCTGGAAGGCGGGTTCACCCCTCCACTTT.

The V call is TRBV5-4, the J call TRBJ2-7, with a possible D match to TRBD1 (5 bases). There are 14 residues in the CDR3. V lost 0 bases to trimming and J lost 6 bases, with 13 bases between them. The germline gives CDR1 SGHNT, CDR2 YYREEE (reference sequence). The CDR3 spells CASSLEGAPSEQYF. As DNA, the CDR3 is TGTGCCAGCAGCTTGGAAGGGGCTCCTAGCGAGCAGTACTTC.

The rearrangement joins TRBV7-2 to TRBJ1-2, with 8 bases aligning to TRBD1. Trimming removed 4 bases from V and 6 bases from J; junction bases left unmatched: 7. Germline values: CDR1 SGHTA, CDR2 FQGNSA. This CDR3 contains 14 residues. DNA for the CDR3: TGTGCCAGCAGCTCTTGGACAGGGCCCCATGGCTACACCTTC. Amino acid sequence: CASSSWTGPHGYTF. Full variable domain (rest looked up from reference TRBV7-2 and TRBJ1-2): GAGVSQSPSNKVTEKGKDVELRCDPISGHTALYWYRQSLGQGLEFLIYFQGNSAPDKSGLPSDRFSAERTGGSVSTLTIQRTQQEDSAVYLCASSSWTGPHGYTFGSGTRLTVV.

The chain carries TRBV6-6 and TRBJ2-7; unclear D gene. Between the trimmed V and J ends, which lost 7 bases and 3 bases, there was a span of 4 bases. This CDR3 is 10 amino acids long. From germline, CDR1 is MNHNY and CDR2 SVGAGI (reference sequence). The CDR3 loop reads CASMDYEQYF. DNA of the CDR3: TGTGCCAGCATGGACTACGAGCAGTACTTC.

This clone was counted only a few times. The CDR3 reads CASSLIAGPYGYTF. The CDR3, as DNA: TGTGCCAGCAGCTTGATTGCAGGACCCTATGGCTACACCTTC. The rearrangement links TRBV7-2 to TRBJ1-2; D remains ambiguous. V was shortened by 3 bases and J by 4 bases, with 12 bases between the two germline ends. Germline V gene lookup returns CDR1 SGHTA and CDR2 FQGNSA. This CDR3 contains 14 residues.

The chain uses TRBV27 and TRBJ1-1, with 10 bases aligning to TRBD1. There are 15 residues in the CDR3. V trimming: 5 bases; J trimming: 3 bases; junction bases outside the gene matches: 6. Germline V gene sequence: CDR1 MNHEY, CDR2 SMNVEV (reference sequence). Here the CDR3 reads CASSRDRGVYTEAFF. As DNA, the CDR3 is TGTGCCAGCAGTCGGGACAGGGGAGTCTACACTGAAGCTTTCTTT.

The CDR3 DNA is TGTGCCATCAGTACCAGAGACGAGCAGTACTTC. Translation gives CAISTRDEQYF. The rearrangement joins TRBV10-3 to TRBJ2-7; D remains unclear. V was trimmed by 5 bases and J by 5 bases, leaving 7 bases between them. Germline lookup yields CDR1 ENHRY and CDR2 SYGVKD. This CDR3 spans 11 amino acids.

This chain joins TRBV30 and TRBJ2-3, with D perhaps TRBD1 or TRBD2 (5 bases each). CDR1 is GTSNPN, CDR2 SVGIG, per germline (reference sequence). Trimming left V 0 bases short and J 4 bases short, with 17 bases between. CDR3 length equals 16 residues. The CDR3 spells CAWSVLPGTQADTQYF. The CDR3 nucleotides read TGTGCCTGGAGTGTACTGCCCGGGACCCAAGCAGATACGCAGTATTTT.

This clone was observed once. This chain joins TRBV15 and TRBJ1-1; TRBD1 is a possible D gene (5 bases). V was trimmed by 0 bases and J by 11 bases, leaving 16 bases between them. CDR3 length: 14 residues. Germline V gene data show CDR1 as LNHNV and CDR2 as YYDKDF (reference sequence). CDR3 protein: CATSRDQAAKGAFF. The CDR3, as DNA: TGTGCCACCAGCAGAGATCAGGCGGCTAAGGGGGCTTTCTTT. The full variable domain, in which reference TRBV15 and TRBJ1-1 provide the parts outside the CDR3, is DAMVIQNPRYQVTQFGKPVTLSCSQTLNHNVMYWYQQKSSQAPKLLFHYYDKDFNNEADTPDNFQSRRPNTSFCFLDIRSPGLGDTAMYLCATSRDQAAKGAFFGQGTRLTVV.

V usage is TRBV18 and J usage is TRBJ1-2; the match to TRBD1 covers 8 bases. Germline V gene sequence: CDR1 KGHSH, CDR2 LQKENI. The CDR3 is 12 residues long. The V gene end was trimmed by 6 bases and the J gene end by 9 bases; junction bases not matched to a gene: 6. The CDR3 loop reads CASSPDRESYTF. The CDR3 region has the DNA TGTGCCAGCTCCCCGGACAGGGAAAGCTACACCTTC.

V and J are TRBV18 and TRBJ1-2, with TRBD1 matching 7 bases. Germline-derived CDR1 and CDR2 are KGHSH and LQKENI. The junction had 4 bases not matched to a gene; V was cut back by 6 bases and J by 3 bases. This CDR3 spans 13 amino acids. This CDR3 is CASSTGADYGYTF. In nucleotides, the CDR3 is TGTGCCAGCTCTACAGGGGCGGACTATGGCTACACCTTC.

This chain links TRBV5-6 with TRBJ1-5; D gene unclear. Germline V gene lookup returns CDR1 SGHDT and CDR2 YYEEEE. With 4 bases removed from V and 7 bases from J, the gap between germline ends came to 9 bases. The CDR3 length is 12 residues. In DNA form, the CDR3 reads TGTGCCAGCAGCCATCTCGGGCAGCCCCAGCATTTT. Residues: CASSHLGQPQHF.

This chain links TRBV7-2 with TRBJ2-3, with 10 bases matching TRBD2. With V trimmed by 5 bases and J by 3 bases, 11 bases remained unmatched. Germline CDR1 reads SGHTA; CDR2 reads FQGNSA. The CDR3 has 17 residues. CDR3: CASSQALAGAKTDTQYF. The CDR3, as DNA: TGTGCCAGCAGCCAGGCCCTAGCGGGGGCGAAAACAGATACGCAGTATTTT. The full variable domain, completed using reference TRBV7-2 and TRBJ2-3, is GAGVSQSPSNKVTEKGKDVELRCDPISGHTALYWYRQSLGQGLEFLIYFQGNSAPDKSGLPSDRFSAERTGGSVSTLTIQRTQQEDSAVYLCASSQALAGAKTDTQYFGPGTRLTVL.

This clone occurred once. The chain is built from TRBV7-2 and TRBJ2-5, with D perhaps TRBD2 (6 bases). This CDR3 has 12 residues. CDR1 is SGHTA, CDR2 FQGNSA, per germline. Deletions cut 0 bases from V and 13 bases from J, with 12 bases between. Written as DNA, the CDR3 is TGTGCCAGCAGCTTAGCTGCGGGGCTGGCGTACTTC. Encoded protein: CASSLAAGLAYF.

The chain uses TRBV14 and TRBJ2-3; 7 bases are a match to TRBD1. The CDR3 spans 14 residues. Germline V gene sequence: CDR1 SGHDN, CDR2 FVKESK. J gave up 4 bases and V 4 bases, and 5 bases lay outside the gene matches. The CDR3 region is CASSPLTGADTQYF. CDR3 bases: TGTGCCAGCAGCCCGTTAACAGGGGCAGATACGCAGTATTTT.

The J gene is TRBJ1-6, the V gene TRBV4-3; D ambiguous. V dropped 1 base and J dropped 7 bases, with 11 bases sitting between them. Germline V gene lookup returns CDR1 LGHNA and CDR2 YSLEER. The CDR3 extends over 15 amino acids. This chain's CDR3 is CASSQVTSGNSPLHF. The CDR3 bases are TGCGCCAGCAGCCAAGTAACGAGTGGGAATTCACCCCTCCACTTT.

J is TRBJ2-5 and V is TRBV5-1, with TRBD2 matching over 10 bases. Germline V gene lookup returns CDR1 SGHRS and CDR2 YFSETQ. The CDR3 runs 15 residues. With 3 bases clipped from V and 5 bases from J, the junction kept 7 bases outside the gene matches. CDR3 sequence: CASSSGLTSGETQYF. CDR3 coding DNA: TGCGCCAGCAGCTCAGGACTGACTAGCGGGGAGACCCAGTACTTC.

This chain joins TRBV18 and TRBJ2-7; TRBD1 agrees at 11 bases. There are 17 residues in the CDR3. After removal of 3 bases from V and 3 bases from J, the junction contained 10 bases not matched to a gene. Germline V gene sequence: CDR1 KGHSH, CDR2 LQKENI. The chain's CDR3 is CASSPRTPGQGGYEQYF. In DNA form, the CDR3 reads TGTGCCAGCTCACCTAGGACCCCGGGACAGGGGGGCTACGAGCAGTACTTC.

This chain links TRBV21-1 with TRBJ2-4; the table's D call of TRBD1 was not tested on the DNA. TRBV21-1 is shown as a pseudogene. CDR3 length: 23 residues. CDR3 sequence reads: CASSKTRDRGPDSKTIAKNIQYF. DNA for the CDR3: TGTGCCAGCAGCAAGACGAGGGACAGGGGGCCCGACAGCAAAACCATAGCCAAAAACATTCAGTACTTC.

The chain couples TRBV6-6 to TRBJ1-2; the D is unclear. The CDR3 has 15 amino acids. V was pared by 7 bases and J by 2 bases, with 17 bases between. Germline V gene sequence: CDR1 MNHNY, CDR2 SVGAGI (reference sequence). As DNA, the CDR3 is TGTGCCAGCAATATCCTAAGAACAGCCAACTATGGCTACACCTTC. Translation: CASNILRTANYGYTF.

The CDR3 DNA reads as TGTGCCAGCAGCTTAATTGCGGGCCTCAATGAAAAACTGTTTTTT. Translated: CASSLIAGLNEKLFF. V usage is TRBV7-8 and J usage is TRBJ1-4; D is unresolved. With 2 bases removed from V and 5 bases from J, the gap between germline ends came to 12 bases. This CDR3 comprises 15 residues. Germline V gene data show CDR1 as SGHVS and CDR2 as FQNEAQ.

J is TRBJ2-7 and V is TRBV18; D is possibly TRBD2 (6 bases). V was cut by 6 bases and J by 0 bases, with 15 bases left in between. The germline CDR1 and CDR2 sequences are KGHSH and LQKENI. This CDR3 comprises 15 residues. CDR3: CASSPGGLSSYEQYF. CDR3 sequence (DNA): TGTGCCAGCTCCCCCGGAGGGCTGAGCTCCTACGAGCAGTACTTC.

The chain is built from TRBV25-1 and TRBJ2-5; no reliable D call. V lost 6 bases, J lost 5 bases, and 19 bases lay in between. The germline gives CDR1 MGHDK, CDR2 SYGVNS. The CDR3 spans 15 residues. This CDR3 is CASSPAGVGLETQYF. The CDR3 nucleotides read TGTGCCAGCAGCCCCGCTGGAGTCGGGCTGGAGACCCAGTACTTC.

This clone was seen once. V gene TRBV2 combines with J gene TRBJ1-2; no clear D. The V gene lost 1 base and the J gene lost 4 bases, with 10 bases spanning the gap. The CDR3 spans 14 residues. Germline V CDR1 and CDR2: SNHLY, FYNNEI. The DNA of the CDR3 is TGTGCCAGCAGTGAAGAGACCAGCCTCTATGGCTACACCTTC. Translation: CASSEETSLYGYTF. The full variable domain, its missing parts supplied by reference TRBV2 and TRBJ1-2, is EPEVTQTPSHQVTQMGQEVILRCVPISNHLYFYWYRQILGQKVEFLVSFYNNEISEKSEIFDDQFSVERPDGSNFTLKIRSTKLEDSAMYFCASSEETSLYGYTFGSGTRLTVV.

The V call is TRBV7-2, the J call TRBJ1-6; D is unclear. Trimming removed 2 bases from V and 6 bases from J, with 5 bases in between. This CDR3 is 13 amino acids long. Germline V gives CDR1 SGHTA, CDR2 FQGNSA. The CDR3 nucleotides read TGTGCCAGCAGCTTATGGGGTAATTCACCCCTCCACTTT. It codes for CASSLWGNSPLHF.

For this clone: The sample carries other DNA sequences with the same CDR3. J is TRBJ2-1 and V is TRBV4-3; 11 nucleotides match TRBD2. The junction had 4 bases not matched to a gene; V was cut back by 2 bases and J by 7 bases. The length of the CDR3 is 15 residues. Germline V gene sequence: CDR1 LGHNA, CDR2 YSLEER. Here the CDR3 DNA reads TGCGCCAGCAGCCAACCTAGCGGGGGGATTAATGAGCAGTTCTTC. This codes for CASSQPSGGINEQFF.

This chain connects TRBV18 to TRBJ1-2; possible D gene TRBD1, 5 bases. The CDR3 is 15 amino acids. The V and J ends lost 4 bases and 0 bases respectively, with 12 bases between them. Germline V gene sequence: CDR1 KGHSH, CDR2 LQKENI. CDR3 DNA: TGTGCCAGCTCACAGGGCACAGGAGCTAACTATGGCTACACCTTC. Translation gives CASSQGTGANYGYTF.